The 13 T cell receptor beta chains in this list originate from one sample, sequenced in a study of blood T cells in healthy people across ages (dated by TCRdb to between 2014 and 2017). The method behind the library was 5' RACE. For sequencing, an Illumina HiSeq 2500 was employed. A second about 7 to 12 cycle PCR used a sample-barcoded 5' primer and a J-beta primer mix. In TCRdb, the public reads were trimmed at Q25 with fastp and aligned with MiXCR, with productive beta chains retained. Identical CDR3 protein sequences are pooled into one entry, listed with their most common genes and DNA. This sample comprises about 930,000 distinct CDR3 sequences, about 28% of them detected only once. The ten largest account for more than 8.5% of the sample. This same sample was also taken into another study, of T cells of mothers and their children.

What was sequenced was blood. The receptors here all came from a woman aged 40 to 50 in good health.

This clonotype showed up just a few times. This chain connects TRBV6-6 to TRBJ1-5, with D perhaps TRBD1 (5 bases). Germline values: CDR1 MNHNY, CDR2 SVGAGI (reference sequence). Trimming stripped 0 bases from V and 5 bases from J, with 11 bases between. The CDR3 has 15 amino acids. The CDR3, as DNA: TGTGCCAGCAGTTACTCGGGCGGAGGGGATCAGCCCCAGCATTTT. Amino acid sequence: CASSYSGGGDQPQHF.

This clonotype has a count of ten or more. CDR3 loop: CASSWGDVNEQFF. In nucleotides, the CDR3 is TGTGCCAGCAGCTGGGGGGATGTCAATGAGCAGTTCTTC. This sequence joins TRBV11-2 and TRBJ2-1; D is possibly TRBD2 (6 bases). Per the germline V gene, CDR1 is SGHAT and CDR2 is FQNNGV. The CDR3 has 13 amino acids. Trimming left V 4 bases short and J 6 bases short, with 10 bases between. The complete variable domain, with remaining parts taken from reference TRBV11-2 and TRBJ2-1, reads EAGVAQSPRYKIIEKRQSVAFWCNPISGHATLYWYQQILGQGPKLLIQFQNNGVVDDSQLPKDRFSAERLKGVDSTLKIQPAKLEDSAVYLCASSWGDVNEQFFGPGTRLTVL.

The gene calls are TRBV7-2 and TRBJ2-3, with a possible D match to TRBD2 (6 bases). V was pared by 4 bases and J by 2 bases, with 13 bases between. The length of the CDR3 is 15 residues. From germline, CDR1 is SGHTA and CDR2 FQGNSA. The CDR3 reads CASSSGTSPTDTQYF. In DNA form, the CDR3 reads TGTGCCAGCAGCTCCGGAACTAGCCCCACAGATACGCAGTATTTT. The full variable domain, its missing parts supplied by reference TRBV7-2 and TRBJ2-3, is GAGVSQSPSNKVTEKGKDVELRCDPISGHTALYWYRQSLGQGLEFLIYFQGNSAPDKSGLPSDRFSAERTGGSVSTLTIQRTQQEDSAVYLCASSSGTSPTDTQYFGPGTRLTVL.

V and J are TRBV7-3 and TRBJ2-3, with unresolved D. The CDR3 runs to 14 residues. V was clipped by 1 base and J by 4 bases, with 9 bases between them. In germline, CDR1 is SGHTA, CDR2 FQGTGA. CDR3 bases: TGTGCCAGCAGCTTAATCACTGGGTCAGATACGCAGTATTTT. Translation gives CASSLITGSDTQYF. The full variable domain, with the rest looked up from reference TRBV7-3 and TRBJ2-3, is GAGVSQTPSNKVTEKGKYVELRCDPISGHTALYWYRQSLGQGPEFLIYFQGTGAADDSGLPNDRFFAVRPEGSVSTLKIQRTERGDSAVYLCASSLITGSDTQYFGPGTRLTVL.

This clonotype was detected only a few times. The chain links TRBV20-1 to TRBJ1-5; 7 bases are a match to TRBD1. Trimming removed 2 bases from V and 0 bases from J; junction bases left unmatched: 13. Germline V lookup: CDR1 DFQATT, CDR2 SNEGSKA (reference sequence). This CDR3 has 18 residues. CDR3 loop: CSARTGQQNYISNQPQHF. The CDR3 nucleotides are TGCAGTGCTAGAACGGGACAGCAGAACTATATTAGCAATCAGCCCCAGCATTTT.

This clonotype was found many times. The gene calls are TRBV6-1 and TRBJ2-7; the D is unclear. V gave up 10 bases and J gave up 0 bases, with 13 bases separating them. CDR3 length: 13 amino acids. In germline, CDR1 is MNHNS, CDR2 SASEGT. CDR3 protein: CATGSSNSYEQYF. Here the CDR3 DNA reads TGTGCCACCGGGTCTTCTAACTCCTACGAGCAGTACTTC.

This clonotype was detected many times. V usage is TRBV14 and J usage is TRBJ2-5; tentatively, D is TRBD1 (6 bases). This CDR3 region has 15 residues. Trimming pared 3 bases from V and 3 bases from J, leaving 14 bases between. Germline loops: CDR1 SGHDN, CDR2 FVKESK. The CDR3 spells CASSQGNRDEETQYF. The CDR3 nucleotides read TGTGCCAGCAGCCAGGGAAACAGGGACGAAGAGACCCAGTACTTC.

The CDR3 sequence is CASSLDTEVSTEAFF. For the CDR3, the DNA is TGTGCCAGCAGTTTAGATACGGAAGTGAGCACTGAAGCTTTCTTT. The chain links TRBV12-3 or TRBV12-4 to TRBJ1-1, with D hard to call. Deletions cut 1 base from V and 4 bases from J, with 13 bases between. The CDR3 is made up of 15 amino acids.

This clonotype was counted ten times or more. The J gene is TRBJ2-5, the V gene TRBV25-1; TRBD1 is a possible D gene (6 bases). Germline V gene lookup returns CDR1 MGHDK and CDR2 SYGVNS. V lost 2 bases to trimming and J lost 5 bases, with 21 bases between them. This CDR3 comprises 17 residues. CDR3 in amino acids: CASSEPLLLGATETQYF. The CDR3 region has the DNA TGTGCCAGCAGTGAACCCCTCCTTTTGGGGGCGACGGAGACCCAGTACTTC.

The chain is built from TRBV28 and TRBJ2-7; D might be TRBD2 (5 bases). TRBJ2-5 explains the end of the DNA better; the J call may be wrong. Germline CDR1 MDHEN, CDR2 SYDVKM. This CDR3 has 13 amino acids. Here the CDR3 reads CASSPLRGETQYF. The CDR3 DNA is TGTGCCAGCAGTCCACTCCGCGGGGAGACCCAGTACTTC.

The rearrangement uses TRBV28 and TRBJ1-1, with D unclear. Germline values: CDR1 MDHEN, CDR2 SYDVKM. The V and J ends lost 3 bases and 8 bases respectively, with 16 bases between them. This CDR3 contains 14 residues. DNA for the CDR3: TGTGCCAGCAGTTTTGACGACGACGGAGGAGAAGCTTTCTTT. This gives the protein CASSFDDDGGEAFF.

In this sample, this clonotype turned up many times. The rearrangement links TRBV9 to TRBJ2-1; 9 nucleotides agree with TRBD1. This CDR3 contains 17 residues. V gave up 4 bases and J gave up 5 bases; unmatched junction bases: 13. From germline, CDR1 is SGDLS and CDR2 YYNGEE. The CDR3 nucleotides are TGTGCCAGCAGCCTGGGACAGGGCGGTAACGTAAACAATGAGCAGTTCTTC. It specifies CASSLGQGGNVNNEQFF.

This clonotype was recorded many times. This CDR3 is CSVIGTALNTEAFF. The CDR3 bases are TGCAGCGTTATAGGGACAGCCCTGAACACTGAAGCTTTCTTT. The V call is TRBV29-1, the J call TRBJ1-1; 7 bases agree with TRBD1. CDR1 and CDR2 (germline): SQVTM, ANQGSEA. The CDR3 runs 14 residues. V lost 5 bases to trimming and J lost 0 bases; unmatched junction nucleotides: 6.